These T cell receptor beta chains were read from a single sample in a study of radiation and T cells in renal cell carcinoma. Sequencing used immunoSEQ multiplex PCR; TCRdb keeps in-frame clones, though not all of them. The table has fewer than 150,000 clones, around 90% seen once. The starting material was blood, obtained from a patient whose treatment included radiotherapy and nephrectomy. All receptors derive from a woman aged 70-85 years with renal cell carcinoma. Each CDR3 is given with its conserved first and last residue.

TRBV19 CASSIAGQGYTF
TRBV9 CASSAPLTGSNTEAFF
TRBV18 CASSRISSGANVLTF
TRBV11-3 CASSLQEAGANVLTF
TRBV30 CAWSVQGENIQYF
TRBV6-1 CASSVWGQGTGNTIYF
TRBV9 CASSGTGARGANVLTF
TRBV29-1 CSALRPVDGYTF
TRBV19 CASSIAGASNTEAFF
TRBV21-1 CASSKVRCKPSEQPQHF
TRBV10-3 CAISESLIYGYTF
TRBV30 CAWSTTEDQPQHF
TRBV29-1 CSVEVVRDGTEAFF
TRBV28 CASTLGGSSGDSYEQYF
TRBV4-1 CASSQDVHQPQHF
TRBV6-1 CASSEARGLGYTF
TRBV4-1 CASSQPALGELFF
TRBV11-2 CASSLASQPRYNSPLHF
TRBV15 CATSRDQGRGAGYGYTF
TRBV4-3 CASSPTVHSNQPQHF
TRBV4-1 CASSQSSTGQGGSPLHF
TRBV15 CATTAGNGYGYTF
TRBV11-3 CASSLVKGLRVKGNQPQHF
TRBV19 CASSMLRNTGELFF
TRBV29-1 CSVATSSLHEQYF
TRBV29-1 CSVEGLAGGISSYNEQFF
TRBV29-1 CSVQYTDTQYF
TRBV4-2 CASSQAQDRGGYNEQFF
TRBV28 CASSPTSRLSYEQYF
TRBV13 CASGPWNTGELFF
TRBV28 CASSNPGQGTDTQYF
TRBV7-2 CASSLGRVGEQYF
TRBV7-9 CASSLASGTGGTEAFF
TRBV6-1 CAASREIYNEQFF
TRBV28 CASRIGQANTEAFF
TRBV9 CASSYRGAGEDTQYF
TRBV10-3 CAISESATGIDSPLHF
TRBV9 CASSVGSGGENEQFF
TRBV5-4 CASSLDRIDTQYF